This T cell receptor beta chain was profiled in a study of blood T cells in healthy people across ages. For this clonotype: Its antigen is unknown.

The use of a sample-barcoded 5' primer and a J-beta primer mix characterized a second PCR of about 6 to 11 cycles. TCRdb independently ran MiXCR on the 5' RACE reads; one entry per CDR3 protein. The sample contains around 2 million distinct CDR3 sequences, around 40% of which appear only once. The CDR3 is 11 amino acids. Trimming removed 5 bases at V and 9 bases at J, with 13 bases between. Germline V lookup: CDR1 SQVTM, CDR2 ANQGSEA. Study findings and constraints: No one knew whether donors had CMV, which possibly confounded expanded clonotype changes.

The sample consisted of blood. The source is a human donor in good health. The gene calls are TRBV29-1 and TRBJ1-2; weak D call: TRBD1 (5 bases). CDR3 sequence: CSVSGVDSYTF. For the CDR3, the DNA is TGCAGCGTTTCGGGGGTTGATAGCTACACCTTC.